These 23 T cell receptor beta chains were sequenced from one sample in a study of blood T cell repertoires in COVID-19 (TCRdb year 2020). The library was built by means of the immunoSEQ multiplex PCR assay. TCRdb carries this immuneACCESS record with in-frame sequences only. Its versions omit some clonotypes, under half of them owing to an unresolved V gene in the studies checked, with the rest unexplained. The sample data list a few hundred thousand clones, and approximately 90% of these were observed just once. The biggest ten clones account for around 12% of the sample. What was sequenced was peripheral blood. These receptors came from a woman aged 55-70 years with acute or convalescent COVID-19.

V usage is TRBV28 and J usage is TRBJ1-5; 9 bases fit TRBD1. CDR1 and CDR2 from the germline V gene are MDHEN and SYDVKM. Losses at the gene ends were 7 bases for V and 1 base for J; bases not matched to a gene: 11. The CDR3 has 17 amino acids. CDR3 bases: TGTGCCAGCACTAAAATTCGGGACAGGGCCAGCAATCAGCCCCAGCATTTT. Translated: CASTKIRDRASNQPQHF.

The CDR3 nucleotides are TGTGCCAGCAGTGCTGGAGGGTGGGAGACCCAGTACTTC. It is translated as CASSAGGWETQYF. The rearrangement joins TRBV9 to TRBJ2-5, with D perhaps matching TRBD2 (6 bases). This CDR3 has 13 residues. CDR1 is SGDLS, CDR2 YYNGEE, per germline. Trimming removed 5 bases at V and 5 bases at J, with 13 bases between.

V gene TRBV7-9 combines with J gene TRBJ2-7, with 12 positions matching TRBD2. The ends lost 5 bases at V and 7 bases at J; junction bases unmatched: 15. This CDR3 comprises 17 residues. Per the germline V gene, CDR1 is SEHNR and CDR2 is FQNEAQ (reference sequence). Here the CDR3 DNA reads TGTGCCAGCAGCCGACTCCCCCCCCTAGCGGGGGGGGATGAGCAGTACTTC. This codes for CASSRLPPLAGGDEQYF.

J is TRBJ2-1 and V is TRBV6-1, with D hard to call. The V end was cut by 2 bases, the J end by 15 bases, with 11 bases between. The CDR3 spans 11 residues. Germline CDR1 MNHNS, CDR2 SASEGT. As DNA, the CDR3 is TGTGCCAGCAGTGAATCTTTAGGAGCGTTCTTC. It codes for CASSESLGAFF.

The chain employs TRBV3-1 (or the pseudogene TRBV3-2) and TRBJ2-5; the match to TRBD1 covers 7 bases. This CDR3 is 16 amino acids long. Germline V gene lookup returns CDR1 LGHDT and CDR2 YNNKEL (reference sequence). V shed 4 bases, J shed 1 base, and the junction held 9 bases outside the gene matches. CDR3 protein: CASSPPGQTFQETQYF. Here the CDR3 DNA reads TGTGCCAGCAGCCCTCCGGGACAGACCTTCCAAGAGACCCAGTACTTC.

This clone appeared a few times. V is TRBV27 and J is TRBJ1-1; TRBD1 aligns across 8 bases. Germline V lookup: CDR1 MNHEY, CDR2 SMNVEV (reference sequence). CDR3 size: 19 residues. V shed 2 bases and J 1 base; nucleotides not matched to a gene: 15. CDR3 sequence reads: CASSLRPPGQVGTNTEAFF. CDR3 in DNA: TGTGCCAGCAGTTTACGTCCTCCGGGACAGGTGGGGACGAACACTGAAGCTTTCTTT.

In DNA form, the CDR3 reads TGTGCCAGCTCACCCGCGGGAACAACCTACGAGCAGTACTTC. Protein product: CASSPAGTTYEQYF. This chain joins TRBV18 and TRBJ2-7; weak D call: TRBD2 (6 bases). The V end was cut by 3 bases, the J end by 2 bases, with 11 bases between. The germline gives CDR1 KGHSH, CDR2 LQKENI. The CDR3 contains 14 residues.

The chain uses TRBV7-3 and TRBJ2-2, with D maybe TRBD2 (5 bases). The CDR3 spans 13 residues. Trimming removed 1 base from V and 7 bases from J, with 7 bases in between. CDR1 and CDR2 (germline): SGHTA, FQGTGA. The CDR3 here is CASSLIRGGELFF. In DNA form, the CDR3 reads TGTGCCAGCAGCTTAATTCGGGGCGGGGAGCTGTTTTTT.

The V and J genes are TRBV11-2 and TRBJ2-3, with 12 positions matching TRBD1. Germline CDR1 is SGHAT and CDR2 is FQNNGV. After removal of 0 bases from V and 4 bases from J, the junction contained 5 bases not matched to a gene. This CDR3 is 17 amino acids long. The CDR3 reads CASSLEGQGARADTQYF. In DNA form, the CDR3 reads TGTGCCAGCAGCTTAGAGGGACAGGGGGCGCGCGCAGATACGCAGTATTTT.

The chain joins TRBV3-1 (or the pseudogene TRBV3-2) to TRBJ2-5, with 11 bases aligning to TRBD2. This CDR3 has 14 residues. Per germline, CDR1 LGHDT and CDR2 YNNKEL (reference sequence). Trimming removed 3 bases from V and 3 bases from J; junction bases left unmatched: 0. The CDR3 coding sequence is TGTGCCAGCAGCCAGGGACTAGCGGAAGAGACCCAGTACTTC. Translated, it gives CASSQGLAEETQYF.

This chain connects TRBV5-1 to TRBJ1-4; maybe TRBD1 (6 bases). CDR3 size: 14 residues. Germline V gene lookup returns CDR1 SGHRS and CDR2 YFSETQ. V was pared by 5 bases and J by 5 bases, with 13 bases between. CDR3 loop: CASRAGRGNEKLFF. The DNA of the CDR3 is TGCGCCAGCAGGGCGGGCAGGGGAAATGAAAAACTGTTTTTT. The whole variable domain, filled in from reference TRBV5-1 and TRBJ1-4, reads KAGVTQTPRYLIKTRGQQVTLSCSPISGHRSVSWYQQTPGQGLQFLFEYFSETQRNKGNFPGRFSGRQFSNSRSEMNVSTLELGDSALYLCASRAGRGNEKLFFGSGTQLSVL.

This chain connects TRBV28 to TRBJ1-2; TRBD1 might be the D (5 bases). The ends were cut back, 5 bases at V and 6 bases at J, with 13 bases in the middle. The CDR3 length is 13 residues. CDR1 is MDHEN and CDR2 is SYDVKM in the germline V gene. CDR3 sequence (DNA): TGTGCCAGCAGTGCCCTGCAGGGCAATGGCTACACCTTC. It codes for CASSALQGNGYTF.

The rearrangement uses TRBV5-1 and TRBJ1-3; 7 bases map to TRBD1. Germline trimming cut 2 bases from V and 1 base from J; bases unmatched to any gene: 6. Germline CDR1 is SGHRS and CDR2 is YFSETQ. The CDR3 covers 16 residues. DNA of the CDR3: TGCGCCAGCAGCTTCCGGGACAGAGATTCTGGAAACACCATATATTTT. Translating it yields CASSFRDRDSGNTIYF.

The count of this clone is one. The CDR3 nucleotides read TGTGCCAGCAGCCGGCTCAGGAATGAAGCTTTCTTT. This encodes CASSRLRNEAFF. The chain couples TRBV14 to TRBJ1-1; no reliable D call. The CDR3 totals 12 residues. Deletions cut 4 bases from V and 7 bases from J, with 10 bases between. CDR1 and CDR2 from the germline V gene are SGHDN and FVKESK.

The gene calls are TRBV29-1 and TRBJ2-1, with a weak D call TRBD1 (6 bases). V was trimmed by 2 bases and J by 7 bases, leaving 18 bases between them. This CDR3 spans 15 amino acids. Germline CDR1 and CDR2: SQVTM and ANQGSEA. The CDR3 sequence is CSVEPGVRKGNEQFF. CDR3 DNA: TGCAGCGTTGAACCAGGGGTGAGAAAGGGGAATGAGCAGTTCTTC.

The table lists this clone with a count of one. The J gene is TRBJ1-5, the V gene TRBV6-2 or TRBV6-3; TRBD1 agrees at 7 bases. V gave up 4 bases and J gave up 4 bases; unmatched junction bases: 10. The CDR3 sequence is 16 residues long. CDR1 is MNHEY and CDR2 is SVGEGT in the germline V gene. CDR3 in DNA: TGTGCCAGCAGTTCCCTAAGGGGGCGACTTAATCAGCCCCAGCATTTT. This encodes CASSSLRGRLNQPQHF.

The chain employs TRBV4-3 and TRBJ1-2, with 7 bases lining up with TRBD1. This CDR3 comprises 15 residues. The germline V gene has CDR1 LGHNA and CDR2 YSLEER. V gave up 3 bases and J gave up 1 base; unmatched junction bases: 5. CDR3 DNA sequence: TGCGCCAGCAGCCAGTACAGGGGTAGTAACTATGGCTACACCTTC. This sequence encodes CASSQYRGSNYGYTF.

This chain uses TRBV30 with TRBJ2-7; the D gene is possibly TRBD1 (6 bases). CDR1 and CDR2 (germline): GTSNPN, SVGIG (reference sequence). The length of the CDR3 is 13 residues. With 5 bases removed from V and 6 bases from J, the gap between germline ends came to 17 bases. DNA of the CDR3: TGTGCCTGGCGAGGTGGGGGCCAAGGCGAGCAGTACTTC. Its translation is CAWRGGGQGEQYF.

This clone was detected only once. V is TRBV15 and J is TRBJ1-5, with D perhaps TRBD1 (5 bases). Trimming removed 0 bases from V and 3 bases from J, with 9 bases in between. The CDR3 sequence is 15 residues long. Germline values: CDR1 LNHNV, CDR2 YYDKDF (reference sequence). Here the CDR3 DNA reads TGTGCCACCAGCAGAGATATGGGGCCCAATCAGCCCCAGCATTTT. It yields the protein CATSRDMGPNQPQHF.

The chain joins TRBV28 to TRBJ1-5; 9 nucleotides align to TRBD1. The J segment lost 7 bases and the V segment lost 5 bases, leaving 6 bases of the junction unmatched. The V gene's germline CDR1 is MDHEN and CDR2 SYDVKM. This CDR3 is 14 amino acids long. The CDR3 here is CASSGTGLEQPQHF. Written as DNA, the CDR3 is TGTGCCAGCAGTGGGACAGGGCTAGAGCAGCCCCAGCATTTT.

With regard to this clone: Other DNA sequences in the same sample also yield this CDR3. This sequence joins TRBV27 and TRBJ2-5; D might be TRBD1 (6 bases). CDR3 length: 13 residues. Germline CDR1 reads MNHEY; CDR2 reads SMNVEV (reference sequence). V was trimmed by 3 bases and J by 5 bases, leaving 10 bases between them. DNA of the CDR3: TGTGCCAGCAGTTTCCAGGGGCGGGAGACCCAGTACTTC. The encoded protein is CASSFQGRETQYF.

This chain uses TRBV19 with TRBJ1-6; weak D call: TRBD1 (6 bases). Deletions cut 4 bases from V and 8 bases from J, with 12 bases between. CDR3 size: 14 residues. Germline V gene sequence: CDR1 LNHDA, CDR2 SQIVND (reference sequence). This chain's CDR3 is CASSTTGYDSPLHF. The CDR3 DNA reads TGTGCCAGTAGTACCACAGGGTACGATTCACCCCTCCACTTT.

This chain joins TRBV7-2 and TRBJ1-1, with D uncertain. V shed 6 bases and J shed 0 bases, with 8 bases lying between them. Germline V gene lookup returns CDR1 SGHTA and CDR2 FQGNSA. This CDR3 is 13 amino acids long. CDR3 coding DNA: TGTGCCAGCAGTTCCACAATGAACACTGAAGCTTTCTTT. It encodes CASSSTMNTEAFF. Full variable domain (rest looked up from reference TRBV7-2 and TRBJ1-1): GAGVSQSPSNKVTEKGKDVELRCDPISGHTALYWYRQSLGQGLEFLIYFQGNSAPDKSGLPSDRFSAERTGGSVSTLTIQRTQQEDSAVYLCASSSTMNTEAFFGQGTRLTVV.